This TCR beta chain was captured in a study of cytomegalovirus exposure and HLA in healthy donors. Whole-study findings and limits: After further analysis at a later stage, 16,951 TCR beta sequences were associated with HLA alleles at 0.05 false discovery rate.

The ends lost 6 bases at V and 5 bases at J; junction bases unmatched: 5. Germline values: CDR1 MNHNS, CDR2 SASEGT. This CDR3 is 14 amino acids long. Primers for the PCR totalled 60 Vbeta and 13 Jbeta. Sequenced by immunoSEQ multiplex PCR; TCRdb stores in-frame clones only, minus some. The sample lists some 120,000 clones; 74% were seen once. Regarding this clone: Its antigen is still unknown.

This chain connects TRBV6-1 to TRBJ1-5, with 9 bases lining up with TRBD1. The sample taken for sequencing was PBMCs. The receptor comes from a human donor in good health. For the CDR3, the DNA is TGTGCCAGCAGCAGACAGGGGGGAGATCAGCCCCAGCATTTT. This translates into CASSRQGGDQPQHF.